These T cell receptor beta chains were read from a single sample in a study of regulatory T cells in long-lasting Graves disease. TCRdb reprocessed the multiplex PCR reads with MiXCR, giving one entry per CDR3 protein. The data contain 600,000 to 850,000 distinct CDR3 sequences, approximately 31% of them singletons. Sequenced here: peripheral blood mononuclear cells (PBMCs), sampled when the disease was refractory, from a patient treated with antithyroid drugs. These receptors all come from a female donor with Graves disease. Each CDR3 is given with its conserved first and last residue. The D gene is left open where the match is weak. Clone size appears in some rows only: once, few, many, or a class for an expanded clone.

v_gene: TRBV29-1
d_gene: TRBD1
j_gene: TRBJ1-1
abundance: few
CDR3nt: TGCAGCGCCAATGCCGGACAGGGCGGAGAAGCTTTCTTT
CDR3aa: CSANAGQGGEAFF

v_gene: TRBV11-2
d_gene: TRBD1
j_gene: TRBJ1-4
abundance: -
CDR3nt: TGTGCCAGCAGCTTAGAGCCATATACAGGGGAACTGTTTTTT
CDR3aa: CASSLEPYTGELFF

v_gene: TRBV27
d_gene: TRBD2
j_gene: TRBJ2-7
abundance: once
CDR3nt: TGTGCCAGCAGTTTCGCAGCGGGAGGTTATGAGCAGTACTTC
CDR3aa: CASSFAAGGYEQYF

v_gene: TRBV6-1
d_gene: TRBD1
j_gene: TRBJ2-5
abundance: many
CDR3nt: TGTGCCAGCAGTGAAATGGGACAGCCCCAAGAGACCCAGTACTTC
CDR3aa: CASSEMGQPQETQYF

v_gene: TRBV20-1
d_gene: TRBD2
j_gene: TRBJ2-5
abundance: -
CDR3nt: TGCAGTGCTATACGAGCGGGGGGGGGACAGACCCAGTACTTC
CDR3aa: CSAIRAGGGQTQYF

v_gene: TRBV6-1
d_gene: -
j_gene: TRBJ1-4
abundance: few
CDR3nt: TGTGCCAGTGTCAGGACAGCAACTAATGAAAAACTGTTTTTT
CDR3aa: CASVRTATNEKLFF

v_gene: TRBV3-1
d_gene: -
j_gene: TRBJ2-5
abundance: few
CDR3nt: TGTGCCAGCAGCCAAGATGAGTGGGTCCAAGAGACCCAGTACTTC
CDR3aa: CASSQDEWVQETQYF

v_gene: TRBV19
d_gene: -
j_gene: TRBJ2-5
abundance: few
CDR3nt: TGTGCCAGTAGTATAACGTTCGGCAGCCAGGGGACCCAGTACTTC
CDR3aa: CASSITFGSQGTQYF

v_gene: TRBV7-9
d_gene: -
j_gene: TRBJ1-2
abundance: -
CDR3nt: TGTGCCAGCAGCCCGACCCGAGAAGCCCCTTATGGCTACACCTTC
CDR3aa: CASSPTREAPYGYTF

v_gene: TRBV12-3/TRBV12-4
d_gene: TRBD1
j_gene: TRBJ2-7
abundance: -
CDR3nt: TGTGCCAGCAGTTTATTCCAGGGGGCTGAAGAGCAGTACTTC
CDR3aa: CASSLFQGAEEQYF

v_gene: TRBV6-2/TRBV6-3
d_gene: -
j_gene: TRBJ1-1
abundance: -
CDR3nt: TGTGCCAGCAGTGAAGGGTCGAAGACTTGGGAGATCAACACTGAAGCTTTCTTT
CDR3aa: CASSEGSKTWEINTEAFF

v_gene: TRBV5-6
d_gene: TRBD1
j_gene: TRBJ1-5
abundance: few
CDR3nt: TGTGCCAGCAGCTTACTGACAGGGGATAGCAATCAGCCCCAGCATTTT
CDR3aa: CASSLLTGDSNQPQHF

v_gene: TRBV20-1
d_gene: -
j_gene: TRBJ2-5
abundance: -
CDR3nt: TGCAGTGCCGCCCCTATCCGGGGAGGCGGAGTGACCCAGTACTTC
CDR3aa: CSAAPIRGGGVTQYF

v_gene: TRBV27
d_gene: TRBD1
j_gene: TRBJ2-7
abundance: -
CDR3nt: TGTGCCAGCAGTTCTCGCAGGGACAGGGGGGCAGACGAGCAGTACTTC
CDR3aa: CASSSRRDRGADEQYF

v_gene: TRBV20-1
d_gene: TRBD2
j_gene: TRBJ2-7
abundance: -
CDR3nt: TGCAGTGCTAGAGTGTTAATGACTAGCGGGAAGGTCGTCGCTTACGAGCAGTACTTC
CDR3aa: CSARVLMTSGKVVAYEQYF

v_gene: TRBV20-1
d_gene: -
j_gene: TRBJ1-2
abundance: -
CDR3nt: TGCAGTGTATGGGCCCCCACGTCGAACGATGGCTACACCTTC
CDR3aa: CSVWAPTSNDGYTF

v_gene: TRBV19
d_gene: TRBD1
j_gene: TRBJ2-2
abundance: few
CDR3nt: TGTGCCAGTAGTATACGGACAGGGGGAGTGACCGGGGAGCTGTTTTTT
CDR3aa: CASSIRTGGVTGELFF

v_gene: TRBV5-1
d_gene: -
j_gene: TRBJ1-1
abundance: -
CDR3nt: TGCGCCAGCAGCTTGGGACTCCGGCCGAACACTGAAGCTTTCTTT
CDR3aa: CASSLGLRPNTEAFF

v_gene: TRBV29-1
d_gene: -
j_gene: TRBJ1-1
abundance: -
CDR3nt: TGCAGCGTTGAGCCTATGATCGGTCGAACCGCTGAAGCTTTCTTT
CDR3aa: CSVEPMIGRTAEAFF

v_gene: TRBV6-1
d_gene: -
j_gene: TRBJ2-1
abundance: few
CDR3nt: TGTGCCAGCAGGAATCCGGGCCGCTCCTACAATGAGCAGTTCTTC
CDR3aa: CASRNPGRSYNEQFF

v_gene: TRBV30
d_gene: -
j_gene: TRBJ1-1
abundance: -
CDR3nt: TGTGCCTGGACCAGGAACATGAACACTGAAGCTTTCTTT
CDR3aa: CAWTRNMNTEAFF

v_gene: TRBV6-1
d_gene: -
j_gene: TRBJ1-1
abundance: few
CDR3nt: TGTGCCAGCAGTGAAGCGTGGGCAGGGGTTGCAGAAGCTTTCTTT
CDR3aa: CASSEAWAGVAEAFF

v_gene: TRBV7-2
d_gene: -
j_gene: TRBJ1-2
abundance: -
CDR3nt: TGTGCCAGCGGCTCACATGGTGGCTACACCTTC
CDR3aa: CASGSHGGYTF

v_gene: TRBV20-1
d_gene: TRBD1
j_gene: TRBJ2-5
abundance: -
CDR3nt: TGCAGTGCTAGCATCGGGACAGGGACCGGGGAGACCCAGTACTTC
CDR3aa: CSASIGTGTGETQYF

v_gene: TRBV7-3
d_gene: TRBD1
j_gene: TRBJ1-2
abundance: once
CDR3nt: TGTGCCAGCAGCCCAAGGCCGGGACAGGGGGCGAGTGGCTACACCTTC
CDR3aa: CASSPRPGQGASGYTF

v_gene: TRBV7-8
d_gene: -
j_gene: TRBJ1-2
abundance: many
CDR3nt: TGTGCCAGCAGCCCGACGGGAACGGCCGGGGGCTACACCTTC
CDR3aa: CASSPTGTAGGYTF

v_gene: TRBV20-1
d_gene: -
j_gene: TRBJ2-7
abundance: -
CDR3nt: TGCAGTGCTAGAGCCGTTACTGACAACTACGAGCAGTACTTC
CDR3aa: CSARAVTDNYEQYF

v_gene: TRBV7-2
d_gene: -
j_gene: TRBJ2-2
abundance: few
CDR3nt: TGTGCCAGCAGCTTAGCGGGACGGCCCTTTTGGGACACCGGGGAGCTGTTTTTT
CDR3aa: CASSLAGRPFWDTGELFF

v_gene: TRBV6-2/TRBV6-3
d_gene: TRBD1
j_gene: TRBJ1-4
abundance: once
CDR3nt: TGTGCCAGCACGCGGGACAGTTACTCAACTAATGAAAAACTGTTTTTT
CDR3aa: CASTRDSYSTNEKLFF

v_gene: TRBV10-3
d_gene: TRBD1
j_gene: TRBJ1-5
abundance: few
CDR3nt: TGTGCCATCAGTCAGGACAGGATCCATAGCAATCAGCCCCAGCATTTT
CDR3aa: CAISQDRIHSNQPQHF

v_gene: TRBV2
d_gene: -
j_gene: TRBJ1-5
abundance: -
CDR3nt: TGTGCCAGCAGTGTTCGGGGGATCCAGCCCCAGCATTTT
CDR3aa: CASSVRGIQPQHF

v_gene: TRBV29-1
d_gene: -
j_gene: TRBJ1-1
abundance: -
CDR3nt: TGCAGCATCGAATCCAGGGTTTATGTCCTCCCTTTCTTT
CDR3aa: CSIESRVYVLPFF

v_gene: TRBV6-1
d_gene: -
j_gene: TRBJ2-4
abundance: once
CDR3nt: TGTGCCAGCAAAAGGGGGGCCAAAAACATTCAGTACTTC
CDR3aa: CASKRGAKNIQYF

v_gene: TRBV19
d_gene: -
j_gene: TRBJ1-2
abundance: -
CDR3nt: TGTGCCAGTAGTATAACGGATTATGGCTACACCTTC
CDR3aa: CASSITDYGYTF

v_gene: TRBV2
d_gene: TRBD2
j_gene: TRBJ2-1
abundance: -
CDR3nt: TGTGCCAGCAGTGAAGGACTAGCGTACAATGAGCAGTTCTTC
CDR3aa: CASSEGLAYNEQFF

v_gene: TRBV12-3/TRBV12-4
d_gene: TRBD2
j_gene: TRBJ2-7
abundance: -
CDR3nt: TGTGCCAGCAGATATAGCGGGAGCCGCTACGAGCAGTACTTC
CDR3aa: CASRYSGSRYEQYF

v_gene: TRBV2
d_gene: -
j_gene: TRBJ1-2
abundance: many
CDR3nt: TGTGCCAGCAGTGTAACAGGCTTTAACTATGGCTACACCTTC
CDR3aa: CASSVTGFNYGYTF